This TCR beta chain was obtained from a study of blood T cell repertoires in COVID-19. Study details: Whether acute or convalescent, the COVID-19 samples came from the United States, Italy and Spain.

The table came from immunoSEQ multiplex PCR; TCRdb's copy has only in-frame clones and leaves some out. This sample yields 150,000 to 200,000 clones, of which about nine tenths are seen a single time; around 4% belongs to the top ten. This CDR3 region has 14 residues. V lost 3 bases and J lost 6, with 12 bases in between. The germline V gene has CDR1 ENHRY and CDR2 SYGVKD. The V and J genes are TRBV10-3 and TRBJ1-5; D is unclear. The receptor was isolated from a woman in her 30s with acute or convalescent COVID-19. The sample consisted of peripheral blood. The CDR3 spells CAISDLSEGQPQHF. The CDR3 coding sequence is TGTGCCATCAGTGACTTGAGTGAGGGTCAGCCCCAGCATTTT.